This T cell receptor (beta chain) originates from a study of T cells after posttransplantation cyclophosphamide. Repertoires were generated with immunoSEQ multiplex PCR, while TCRdb's copy carries only in-frame clones and drops some. In the table there are roughly 7,200 clones, approximately 97% of which are singletons. In its sample, this clone was seen once. Sequenced: naive CD8+ T cells sorted from PBMCs. The origin of this receptor is a young woman in good health and a related stem cell transplant donor.

The CDR3 DNA is TGTGCCAGCAGCCTTGGCGGGCCCGGTGGGGGCTACACCTTC. It specifies CASSLGGPGGGYTF. The chain employs TRBV5-6 and TRBJ1-2, with unresolved D. Germline lookup yields CDR1 SGHDT and CDR2 YYEEEE. The V end was cut by 4 bases, the J end by 8 bases, with 18 bases between. This CDR3 has 14 residues. The full variable domain, with the rest looked up from reference TRBV5-6 and TRBJ1-2, is DAGVTQSPTHLIKTRGQQVTLRCSPKSGHDTVSWYQQALGQGPQFIFQYYEEEERQRGNFPDRFSGHQFPNYSSELNVNALLLGDSALYLCASSLGGPGGGYTFGSGTRLTVV.